This T cell receptor beta chain was captured by sequencing in a study of cytomegalovirus exposure and HLA in healthy donors. Study-level points and caveats: Certain sequence variants were highly shared and formed a cluster, and this cluster was likely a sequencing artifact. Despite most TCR sequences being rare, some public TCRs occurred in many donors.

About this clone itself: Its target is not known.

Researchers ran the PCR with 60 Vbeta and 13 Jbeta primers. Profiling relied on immunoSEQ multiplex PCR, and the TCRdb table lists in-frame clones only, not all of them. The table shows fewer than 300,000 clones, with under 90% occurring only once. The junction had 10 bases not matched to a gene; V was cut back by 6 bases and J by 9 bases. CDR1 and CDR2 from the germline V gene are LGHNT and FRNRAP. The CDR3 sequence is 15 residues long. Sequencing was carried out using PBMCs. This sequence joins TRBV12-5 and TRBJ1-5; TRBD1 agrees at 11 bases. This TCR came from a girl aged 2-10 years in good health and CMV-seronegative. The CDR3 spells CASGHTGTGGRPQHF. Here the CDR3 DNA reads TGTGCTAGTGGCCACACCGGGACAGGGGGGAGGCCCCAGCATTTT.